These 24 T cell receptor beta chains share one sample of origin, sequenced in a study of shared clonotypes between healthy human individuals. This table comes from immunoSEQ multiplex PCR, and its TCRdb copy is limited to in-frame clones, with some not included. The table lists about 690,000 clones, 90% of them singletons. The specimen sequenced was memory CD8+ T cells from PBMCs. Subset described: CD45RO+ cells pooled with CCR7-negative TemRA cells. Receptors were obtained from a young man in good health. Some clones in this sample may be carry-over from other donors' samples.

This sequence joins TRBV6-5 and TRBJ1-1; possibly TRBD1 for D (5 bases). This CDR3 is 14 amino acids long. Trimming left V 2 bases short and J 8 bases short, with 15 bases between. CDR1 MNHEY and CDR2 SVGAGI come from the germline V gene. CDR3 sequence: CASSYGPWGLEAFF. The DNA for the CDR3 is TGTGCCAGCAGTTACGGGCCTTGGGGCCTAGAAGCTTTCTTT.

The chain links TRBV27 to TRBJ1-4, with D perhaps matching TRBD1 (6 bases). CDR3 length equals 13 residues. V dropped 8 bases and J dropped 4 bases, with 11 bases sitting between them. CDR1 and CDR2 from the germline V gene are MNHEY and SMNVEV (reference sequence). The CDR3 coding sequence is TGTGCCAGCCAGGACAGCTTTAATGAAAAACTGTTTTTT. This encodes CASQDSFNEKLFF.

V usage is TRBV27 and J usage is TRBJ2-2; 7 nucleotides agree with TRBD1. Germline V CDR1 and CDR2: MNHEY, SMNVEV (reference sequence). The CDR3 contains 14 residues. V shed 8 bases and J 0 bases; nucleotides not matched to a gene: 3. DNA for the CDR3: TGTGCCAGCGCCGGGACAGCGAACACCGGGGAGCTGTTTTTT. Its protein product is CASAGTANTGELFF.

V and J are TRBV4-2 and TRBJ2-7; D gene unclear. There are 15 residues in the CDR3. Germline CDR1 is LGHNA and CDR2 is YNFKEQ. The ends were cut back, 1 base at V and 0 bases at J, with 10 bases in the middle. DNA for the CDR3: TGTGCCAGCAGCCAAGCGGACCGGATCTCCTACGAGCAGTACTTC. Residues: CASSQADRISYEQYF.

V gene TRBV2 combines with J gene TRBJ2-7; TRBD1 might be the D (6 bases). The CDR3 sequence is 14 residues long. The V gene's germline CDR1 is SNHLY and CDR2 FYNNEI. Trimming pared 8 bases from V and 4 bases from J, leaving 18 bases between. The DNA of the CDR3 is TGTGCCAGCGATCACCCAGGGGAAGGATACGAGCAGTACTTC. It translates to CASDHPGEGYEQYF. The full variable domain, with the rest looked up from reference TRBV2 and TRBJ2-7, is EPEVTQTPSHQVTQMGQEVILRCVPISNHLYFYWYRQILGQKVEFLVSFYNNEISEKSEIFDDQFSVERPDGSNFTLKIRSTKLEDSAMYFCASDHPGEGYEQYFGPGTRLTVT.

In its sample, this clone was seen a few times. The chain has TRBV5-1 and TRBJ2-7; the D is unclear. The CDR3 extends over 12 amino acids. Germline V lookup: CDR1 SGHRS, CDR2 YFSETQ. Trimming took off 0 bases at V and 5 bases at J, with 6 bases between the two ends. CDR3 coding DNA: TGCGCCAGCAGCTTGGGGCAGGACGAGCAGTACTTC. The encoded protein is CASSLGQDEQYF.

This chain links TRBV29-1 with TRBJ2-1; TRBD2 agrees at 7 bases. V lost 5 bases, J lost 9 bases, and 4 bases stayed unmatched. CDR3 length: 11 residues. The germline V gene encodes CDR1 SQVTM and CDR2 ANQGSEA. The CDR3 sequence: CSVTSVAEQFF. The CDR3 nucleotides read TGCAGCGTTACTAGCGTGGCTGAGCAGTTCTTC.

The rearrangement uses TRBV5-1 and TRBJ2-1; no clear D. CDR1 is SGHRS, CDR2 YFSETQ, per germline. V shed 1 base and J shed 5 bases, with 10 bases lying between them. The CDR3 has 14 residues. CDR3 amino acids: CASSLLVGHNEQFF. CDR3 coding DNA: TGCGCCAGCAGCTTGCTCGTCGGCCACAATGAGCAGTTCTTC.

CDR3 in amino acids: CASSYQDRVPADTQYF. The CDR3 nucleotides read TGTGCCAGCAGTTACCAAGACAGGGTTCCGGCAGATACGCAGTATTTT. This chain connects TRBV6-6 to TRBJ2-3; 7 bases align to TRBD1. V was clipped by 2 bases and J by 4 bases; unmatched bases: 9. The CDR3 has 16 amino acids. Looked up from germline, CDR1 is MNHNY and CDR2 is SVGAGI (reference sequence).

This chain connects TRBV30 to TRBJ1-6; D call uncertain. The germline gives CDR1 GTSNPN, CDR2 SVGIG (reference sequence). V lost 5 bases and J lost 7, with 12 bases in between. The CDR3 is made up of 13 amino acids. The CDR3 here is CAWDPDGNSPLHF. CDR3 DNA sequence: TGTGCCTGGGACCCTGACGGGAATTCACCCCTCCACTTT.

This clone was detected only a few times. The chain is built from TRBV4-3 and TRBJ1-1; no firm D call. Trimming took 0 bases from V and 2 from J, leaving 10 bases between them. The CDR3 contains 15 residues. CDR1 is LGHNA, CDR2 YSLEER, per germline. The CDR3 nucleotides are TGCGCCAGCAGCCAAGATCCCAGCCATAACACTGAAGCTTTCTTT. This codes for CASSQDPSHNTEAFF.

V gene TRBV15 combines with J gene TRBJ2-7; a weak D match, TRBD1 (5 bases). The V and J ends lost 1 base and 2 bases respectively, with 12 bases between them. The CDR3 runs 15 residues. The germline V gene has CDR1 LNHNV and CDR2 YYDKDF (reference sequence). The CDR3, as DNA: TGTGCCACCAGCAGAGGTGCAGGGCGTACCTACGAGCAGTACTTC. It yields the protein CATSRGAGRTYEQYF.

The chain links TRBV11-3 to TRBJ2-7; a possible D gene is TRBD1 (6 bases). V lost 4 bases and J lost 6, with 16 bases in between. This CDR3 comprises 14 residues. CDR1 and CDR2 from the germline V gene are SGHNT and YENEEA. CDR3 sequence (DNA): TGTGCCAGCAGCTCAAAAGGACAGTCCCCCGAGCAGTACTTC. This codes for CASSSKGQSPEQYF.

This chain uses TRBV4-3 with TRBJ2-5; D ambiguous. The CDR3 loop spans 14 amino acids. Germline CDR1 reads LGHNA; CDR2 reads YSLEER. The ends were cut back, 0 bases at V and 2 bases at J, with 7 bases in the middle. The CDR3 DNA sequence: TGCGCCAGCAGCCAAGAGGATCAGCAAGAGACCCAGTACTTC. Translation: CASSQEDQQETQYF.

The CDR3 DNA reads TGTGCCAGCAGCTTTAGCGGGAGGCTCACCGGGGAGCTGTTTTTT. Translation gives CASSFSGRLTGELFF. The chain carries TRBV7-6 and TRBJ2-2; 10 bases map to TRBD2. Germline trimming cut 3 bases from V and 4 bases from J; bases unmatched to any gene: 2. The CDR3 is made up of 15 amino acids. Looked up from germline, CDR1 is SGHVS and CDR2 is FNYEAQ. The variable domain in full, with the rest retrieved from reference TRBV7-6 and TRBJ2-2, is GAGVSQSPRYKVTKRGQDVALRCDPISGHVSLYWYRQALGQGPEFLTYFNYEAQQDKSGLPNDRFSAERPEGSISTLTIQRTEQRDSAMYRCASSFSGRLTGELFFGEGSRLTVL.

This clone has just one count. The rearrangement uses TRBV7-8 and TRBJ2-1; D is possibly TRBD2 (6 bases). V was trimmed by 1 base and J by 1 base, leaving 14 bases between them. Germline CDR1 SGHVS, CDR2 FQNEAQ. This CDR3 spans 17 amino acids. The CDR3 sequence: CASSLVVAAKSYNEQFF. The CDR3 DNA sequence: TGTGCCAGCAGCTTAGTGGTAGCGGCCAAATCCTACAATGAGCAGTTCTTC.

This sequence joins TRBV27 and TRBJ2-7; tentative D call: TRBD2 (5 bases). The CDR3 sequence is 16 residues long. CDR1 and CDR2 from the germline V gene are MNHEY and SMNVEV (reference sequence). V shed 3 bases and J shed 3 bases, with 18 bases lying between them. As DNA, the CDR3 is TGTGCCAGCAGTTTCTCCTGGGGATCTGAGGGCTACGAGCAGTACTTC. Translation gives CASSFSWGSEGYEQYF.

The rearrangement links TRBV27 to TRBJ1-4; D might be TRBD1 (6 bases). This CDR3 is 16 amino acids long. V lost 8 bases and J 7 bases, leaving 23 bases between the germline ends. Per germline, CDR1 MNHEY and CDR2 SMNVEV (reference sequence). This chain's CDR3 is CASLPRGGARGEKLFF. In nucleotides, the CDR3 is TGTGCCAGCCTTCCCCGGGGGGGGGCGCGGGGTGAAAAACTGTTTTTT. Looking up the rest from reference TRBV27 and TRBJ1-4 gives the full variable domain: EAQVTQNPRYLITVTGKKLTVTCSQNMNHEYMSWYRQDPGLGLRQIYYSMNVEVTDKGDVPEGYKVSRKEKRNFPLILESPSPNQTSLYFCASLPRGGARGEKLFFGSGTQLSVL.

The rearrangement joins TRBV15 to TRBJ1-5, with D possibly being TRBD1 (6 bases). V lost 3 bases and J lost 1, with 7 bases in between. Germline CDR1 LNHNV, CDR2 YYDKDF (reference sequence). The CDR3 length is 14 residues. CDR3 residues: CATSRTGSNQPQHF. The CDR3 coding sequence is TGTGCCACCAGCAGGACAGGAAGCAATCAGCCCCAGCATTTT.

This chain connects TRBV28 to TRBJ1-5; D gene unclear. V lost 11 bases and J lost 0, with 20 bases in between. Germline V CDR1 and CDR2: MDHEN, SYDVKM. CDR3 length equals 16 residues. The CDR3 region has the DNA TGTGCCTGTAACGATTTACAGCGATATAGCAATCAGCCCCAGCATTTT. As protein: CACNDLQRYSNQPQHF. Full variable domain (remainder filled in from reference TRBV28 and TRBJ1-5): DVKVTQSSRYLVKRTGEKVFLECVQDMDHENMFWYRQDPGLGLRLIYFSYDVKMKEKGDIPEGYSVSREKKERFSLILESASTNQTSMYLCACNDLQRYSNQPQHFGDGTRLSIL.

The chain uses TRBV4-3 and TRBJ2-4, with TRBD1 as a possible D gene (5 bases). This CDR3 has 15 residues. V lost 4 bases to trimming and J lost 4 bases, with 14 bases between them. CDR1 is LGHNA, CDR2 YSLEER, per germline. The CDR3 protein is CASSPKLSGKNIQYF. The DNA of the CDR3 is TGCGCCAGCAGCCCCAAGTTATCAGGGAAAAACATTCAGTACTTC.

This clone showed up just once. The chain couples TRBV5-6 to TRBJ2-2, with 12 bases lining up with TRBD1. CDR3 length: 18 amino acids. The junction had 12 bases not matched to a gene; V was cut back by 4 bases and J by 5 bases. Germline CDR1 SGHDT, CDR2 YYEEEE. The CDR3 DNA reads as TGTGCCAGCAGCCCGGGGTGGGACAGGGGGCTCCGGACCGGGGAGCTGTTTTTT. Its protein product is CASSPGWDRGLRTGELFF.

The chain links TRBV7-2 to TRBJ1-2; 7 bases are a match to TRBD1. The V gene's germline CDR1 is SGHTA and CDR2 FQGNSA. Trimming took 5 bases from V and 4 from J; bases not matched to a gene: 19. This CDR3 is 18 amino acids long. The CDR3 loop reads CASSDPGQTKTYFYGYTF. DNA of the CDR3: TGTGCCAGCAGCGACCCGGGACAGACGAAAACCTACTTCTATGGCTACACCTTC.

The chain has TRBV7-9 and TRBJ1-1, with TRBD1 matching 7 bases. V shed 4 bases and J 1 base; nucleotides not matched to a gene: 6. This CDR3 is built from 15 residues. The germline V gene encodes CDR1 SEHNR and CDR2 FQNEAQ (reference sequence). CDR3 in DNA: TGTGCCAGCAGCTGGGGGACAGAGACGAACACTGAAGCTTTCTTT. Translating it yields CASSWGTETNTEAFF.